The rows below give T cell receptor beta chains drawn from one sample of a study of blood T cell repertoires in COVID-19. The data were produced by immunoSEQ multiplex PCR, yet TCRdb's version contains in-frame clones alone and is incomplete. The sample includes 180,000 or so clones, more than 70% of them seen just once. The source material was peripheral blood. The origin of the receptors is a man between 35 and 55 years old with active or convalescent COVID-19. CDR3s leave out the opening cysteine and the closing phenylalanine or tryptophan. Each record gives: J gene, V gene, CDR3 protein.

j_gene: TRBJ1-2; v_gene: TRBV28; CDR3aa: ASKRTGLYGYT
j_gene: TRBJ2-5; v_gene: TRBV24-1; CDR3aa: ATSEAVGGAGETQY
j_gene: TRBJ2-3; v_gene: TRBV5-1; CDR3aa: ASSLGRGGTDTQY
j_gene: TRBJ2-7; v_gene: TRBV4-1; CDR3aa: ASSQETSVSYEQY
j_gene: TRBJ1-6; v_gene: TRBV5-6; CDR3aa: ASSRWTGGGSPLH
j_gene: TRBJ1-6; v_gene: TRBV14; CDR3aa: ASSLQDRGLYNSPLH
j_gene: TRBJ1-2; v_gene: TRBV5-4; CDR3aa: ASSLRASESYGYT
j_gene: TRBJ2-2; v_gene: TRBV29-1; CDR3aa: SVLSGSTGELF
j_gene: TRBJ2-6; v_gene: TRBV6-1; CDR3aa: ASSETGAGANVLT
j_gene: TRBJ1-1; v_gene: TRBV30; CDR3aa: AWTAGASFYMNTEAF
j_gene: TRBJ1-2; v_gene: TRBV5-1; CDR3aa: ASSSGQGGYGYT
j_gene: TRBJ2-3; v_gene: TRBV24-1; CDR3aa: ATSDPPGDTQY
j_gene: TRBJ2-3; v_gene: TRBV28; CDR3aa: ATRRGMTDTQY
j_gene: TRBJ2-1; v_gene: TRBV7-7; CDR3aa: ASSLGQGGNEQF
j_gene: TRBJ1-1; v_gene: TRBV28; CDR3aa: ASSLAGTQDTEAF
j_gene: TRBJ2-5; v_gene: TRBV4-1; CDR3aa: ASSQEVASGGAETQY
j_gene: TRBJ1-2; v_gene: TRBV11-2; CDR3aa: ASSTDRRYGYT
j_gene: TRBJ1-1; v_gene: TRBV19; CDR3aa: ASMRAGGGLNTEAF
j_gene: TRBJ1-6; v_gene: TRBV29-1; CDR3aa: SAGDREDSPLH
j_gene: TRBJ1-4; v_gene: TRBV6-5; CDR3aa: ASSYSRTDYNEKLF
j_gene: TRBJ1-4; v_gene: TRBV12-2; CDR3aa: ASRLVPGANEKLF
j_gene: TRBJ1-2; v_gene: TRBV5-4; CDR3aa: ASSGRMVGQGWSYGYT
j_gene: TRBJ2-6; v_gene: TRBV19; CDR3aa: ASTPGGAGANVLT
j_gene: TRBJ1-6; v_gene: TRBV18; CDR3aa: ASSPLPEAASPLH
j_gene: TRBJ2-2; v_gene: TRBV6-5; CDR3aa: ASRRGLSNTGELF
j_gene: TRBJ2-1; v_gene: TRBV7-3; CDR3aa: ASSSTGVYNEQF
j_gene: TRBJ1-3; v_gene: TRBV5-1; CDR3aa: ASSQNPGGSGNTIY